These 7 T cell receptor beta chains came from one sample sequenced in a study of vaccination and CD4 T cells after COVID-19 (dated by TCRdb to 2021 to 2024). The library was obtained by PCR. Instrument on record: Illumina iSeq 100. DNA from cultured CD4+ T cells was subjected to TCR sequencing with the Oncomine TCR Beta short-read assay at the Johns Hopkins FTIC core. The public reads were reprocessed in TCRdb via fastp at Q25 and MiXCR, keeping in-frame beta chains. One record per CDR3 amino acid sequence lists the most common genes and DNA. The sample table records 28,000 or so distinct CDR3 sequences; roughly two fifths of these occur just once. About a tenth of the sample lies in the top ten. This specimen's treatment or condition label, per the study, means: roughly 11-day PBMC culture with coronavirus spike peptide pools or control peptides (ViraFEST assay). No antigen has been assigned to these receptors.

What was sequenced was CD4+ T cells from blood, cultured in vitro. The origin of the receptors is a human donor who had recovered from COVID-19.

This clonotype has more than one count but fewer than ten. The CDR3 protein is CATSSLGGSNQPQHF. CDR3 nucleotides: TGTGCCACCAGCAGCTTGGGGGGTAGCAATCAGCCCCAGCATTTT. The chain is built from TRBV15 and TRBJ1-5; maybe TRBD1 (5 bases). From germline, CDR1 is LNHNV and CDR2 YYDKDF (reference sequence). The CDR3 length is 15 residues. The V end was cut by 3 bases, the J end by 0 bases, with 9 bases between.

The rearrangement uses TRBV28 and TRBJ1-5; no clear D gene. V was cut by 2 bases and J by 1 base, with 6 bases left in between. Germline V lookup: CDR1 MDHEN, CDR2 SYDVKM. The CDR3 sequence is 14 residues long. The CDR3 region is CASSLGQSNQPQHF. CDR3 nucleotide sequence: TGTGCCAGCAGTTTAGGGCAGAGCAATCAGCCCCAGCATTTT.

This clonotype showed up just a few times. The CDR3 DNA reads as TGTGCCTGGAGTCCTCTAGGGGCAGGGGGCAGGGACGAGCAGTACTTC. It specifies CAWSPLGAGGRDEQYF. The genes are TRBV30 and TRBJ2-7; 8 bases map to TRBD1. The CDR3 loop spans 16 amino acids. CDR1 GTSNPN and CDR2 SVGIG come from the germline V gene (reference sequence). The junction had 14 bases not matched to a gene; V was cut back by 2 bases and J by 5 bases. The full variable domain, with the rest looked up from reference TRBV30 and TRBJ2-7, is SQTIHQWPATLVQPVGSPLSLECTVEGTSNPNLYWYRQAAGRGLQLLFYSVGIGQISSEVPQNLSASRPQDRQFILSSKKLLLSDSGFYLCAWSPLGAGGRDEQYFGPGTRLTVT.

This clonotype occurred a few times. J is TRBJ1-2 and V is TRBV25-1; the match to TRBD1 covers 9 bases. V lost 7 bases to trimming and J lost 7 bases; unmatched junction nucleotides: 7. The CDR3 loop spans 13 amino acids. Germline CDR1 is MGHDK and CDR2 is SYGVNS. CDR3 loop: CASKAQGAFGYTF. For the CDR3, the DNA is TGTGCCAGCAAAGCACAGGGGGCGTTTGGCTACACCTTC.

The chain carries TRBV2 and TRBJ2-3; D is perhaps TRBD1 (5 bases). The germline V gene has CDR1 SNHLY and CDR2 FYNNEI. This CDR3 has 15 amino acids. Between the trimmed V and J ends, which lost 4 bases and 2 bases, there was a span of 13 bases. The CDR3 protein is CASSGTRVNTDTQYF. In nucleotides, the CDR3 is TGTGCCAGCAGTGGGACCAGGGTGAACACAGATACGCAGTATTTT.

J is TRBJ1-1 and V is TRBV18; tentatively, D is TRBD1 (5 bases). The CDR3 contains 13 residues. The V end was cut by 5 bases, the J end by 10 bases, with 17 bases between. Germline CDR1 is KGHSH and CDR2 is LQKENI. CDR3 sequence reads: CASSLQVSGGAFF. CDR3 nucleotides: TGTGCCAGCTCATTACAGGTCTCCGGGGGAGCTTTCTTT.

The chain combines TRBV15 with TRBJ1-5; weak D call: TRBD1 (6 bases). The CDR3 sequence is 16 residues long. From germline, CDR1 is LNHNV and CDR2 YYDKDF (reference sequence). Trimming removed 4 bases from V and 1 base from J, with 14 bases in between. The CDR3 here is CATSKLGGLSNQPQHF. CDR3 DNA sequence: TGTGCCACCAGCAAACTAGGGGGTCTGAGCAATCAGCCCCAGCATTTT.